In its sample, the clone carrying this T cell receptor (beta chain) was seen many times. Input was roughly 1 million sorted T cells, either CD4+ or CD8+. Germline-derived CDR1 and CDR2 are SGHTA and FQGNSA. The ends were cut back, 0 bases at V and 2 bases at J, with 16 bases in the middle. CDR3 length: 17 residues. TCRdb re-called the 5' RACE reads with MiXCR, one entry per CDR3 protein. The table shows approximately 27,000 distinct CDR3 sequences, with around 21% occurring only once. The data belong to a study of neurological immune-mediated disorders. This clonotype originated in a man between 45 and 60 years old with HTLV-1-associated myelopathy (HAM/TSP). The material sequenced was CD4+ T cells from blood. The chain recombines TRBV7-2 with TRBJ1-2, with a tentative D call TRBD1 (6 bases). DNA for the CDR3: TGTGCCAGCAGCTTAGCCCCCCGGACAGCGACCAACTATGGCTACACCTTC. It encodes CASSLAPRTATNYGYTF.